These 25 T cell receptor beta chains share one sample of origin, sequenced in a study of blood T cell repertoires in COVID-19. The protocol was immunoSEQ multiplex PCR, while the TCRdb copy is restricted to in-frame clones and leaves out a portion. Among about 150,000 clones listed, approximately 80% were seen once. The material sequenced was peripheral blood. Receptor source: a woman aged 55-70 years with acute or convalescent COVID-19.

The DNA for the CDR3 is TGTGCCAGCAGTTCCCACGGGACACCTCTAAGCTATGGCTACACCTTC. Its translation is CASSSHGTPLSYGYTF. This sequence joins TRBV27 and TRBJ1-2, with D perhaps TRBD1 (6 bases). CDR1 MNHEY and CDR2 SMNVEV come from the germline V gene (reference sequence). This CDR3 region has 16 residues. V shed 4 bases and J shed 4 bases, with 19 bases lying between them.

Details on this clone: The junction differs from germline at one of its ends, possibly a read error. The V gene is TRBV5-5, the J gene TRBJ1-3; D is unresolved. From germline, CDR1 is SGHKS and CDR2 YYEKEE (reference sequence). This CDR3 contains 15 residues. CDR3 nucleotide sequence: TGTGCCAGCCGCTTAAGCTCTACCTCTGGAAACACCATATATTTT. Residues: CASRLSSTSGNTIYF.

The rearrangement joins TRBV6-5 to TRBJ1-6, with D hard to call. The CDR3 sequence is 16 residues long. V was cut by 0 bases and J by 0 bases, with 6 bases left in between. Germline assignment: CDR1 MNHEY and CDR2 SVGAGI. The DNA for the CDR3 is TGTGCCAGCAGTTACTCGCAGTCCTCCTATAATTCACCCCTCCACTTT. Amino acid sequence: CASSYSQSSYNSPLHF.

This chain uses TRBV5-6 with TRBJ2-1; 11 bases align to TRBD2. CDR3 length equals 16 residues. The trim removed 4 bases at V and 6 bases at J, leaving 9 bases unmatched. Germline V gives CDR1 SGHDT, CDR2 YYEEEE. The CDR3 DNA is TGTGCCAGCAGCGCTCCCGGGACTAGCGGCTTCAATGAGCAGTTCTTC. This encodes CASSAPGTSGFNEQFF.

The chain employs TRBV11-2 and TRBJ2-5, with TRBD1 matching 9 bases. The CDR3 is 14 amino acids. The germline gives CDR1 SGHAT, CDR2 FQNNGV. J lost 4 bases, V lost 5 bases, and 5 bases had no gene match. CDR3 sequence: CASSVMTGGETQYF. The CDR3 region has the DNA TGTGCCAGCAGCGTAATGACAGGGGGAGAGACCCAGTACTTC. Together with reference TRBV11-2 and TRBJ2-5, the CDR3 gives the full variable domain: EAGVAQSPRYKIIEKRQSVAFWCNPISGHATLYWYQQILGQGPKLLIQFQNNGVVDDSQLPKDRFSAERLKGVDSTLKIQPAKLEDSAVYLCASSVMTGGETQYFGPGTRLLVL.

V usage is TRBV6-5 and J usage is TRBJ2-1, with D possibly being TRBD2 (6 bases). V was pared by 6 bases and J by 1 base, with 10 bases between. The CDR3 length is 14 residues. CDR1 and CDR2 (germline): MNHEY, SVGAGI. In DNA form, the CDR3 reads TGTGCCAGCAGGTTGCGGGGTTCCTACAATGAGCAGTTCTTC. Amino acid sequence: CASRLRGSYNEQFF.

Details on this clone: The same CDR3 also results from other DNA sequences found in this sample. V gene TRBV28 combines with J gene TRBJ1-5; D not resolved. Germline loops: CDR1 MDHEN, CDR2 SYDVKM. This CDR3 has 12 residues. The V and J ends lost 0 bases and 6 bases respectively, with 3 bases between them. CDR3 nucleotide sequence: TGTGCCAGCAGTTTATGGGCTCAGCCCCAGCATTTT. As protein: CASSLWAQPQHF.

V is TRBV20-1 and J is TRBJ2-6, with unresolved D. The V gene lost 3 bases and the J gene lost 0 bases, with 9 bases spanning the gap. The CDR3 is 15 residues long. Germline V CDR1 and CDR2: DFQATT, SNEGSKA (reference sequence). As DNA, the CDR3 is TGCAGTGCTAGTTCGGTTCGCTCTGGGGCCAACGTCCTGACTTTC. This codes for CSASSVRSGANVLTF.

The V call is TRBV30, the J call TRBJ2-7, with TRBD1 matching over 7 bases. With V trimmed by 1 base and J by 5 bases, 8 bases remained unmatched. There are 14 residues in the CDR3. CDR1 and CDR2 from the germline V gene are GTSNPN and SVGIG (reference sequence). CDR3 coding DNA: TGTGCCTGGAGTGATGGGACAGACGGCCACGAGCAGTACTTC. Protein sequence: CAWSDGTDGHEQYF. The full variable domain, in which reference TRBV30 and TRBJ2-7 provide the parts outside the CDR3, is SQTIHQWPATLVQPVGSPLSLECTVEGTSNPNLYWYRQAAGRGLQLLFYSVGIGQISSEVPQNLSASRPQDRQFILSSKKLLLSDSGFYLCAWSDGTDGHEQYFGPGTRLTVT.

The chain employs TRBV7-9 and TRBJ1-5, with D unclear. Deletions cut 0 bases from V and 8 bases from J, with 5 bases between. The germline CDR1 and CDR2 sequences are SEHNR and FQNEAQ (reference sequence). This CDR3 spans 12 amino acids. The CDR3 region is CASSLALEPQHF. DNA for the CDR3: TGTGCCAGCAGCTTAGCGTTAGAGCCCCAGCATTTT. Variable domain in full (rest from reference TRBV7-9 and TRBJ1-5): DTGVSQNPRHKITKRGQNVTFRCDPISEHNRLYWYRQTLGQGPEFLTYFQNEAQLEKSRLLSDRFSAERPKGSFSTLEIQRTEQGDSAMYLCASSLALEPQHFGDGTRLSIL.

The chain employs TRBV11-2 and TRBJ2-3; D perhaps matches TRBD2 (5 bases). CDR1 and CDR2 from the germline V gene are SGHAT and FQNNGV. The V end was cut by 5 bases, the J end by 1 base, with 13 bases between. The CDR3 loop spans 15 amino acids. CDR3 region: CASSLMIGGTDTQYF. In DNA form, the CDR3 reads TGTGCCAGCAGCCTAATGATCGGGGGCACAGATACGCAGTATTTT.

The CDR3 here is CASSFPTDSGNTIYF. The CDR3, as DNA: TGTGCCAGCAGCTTCCCGACAGACTCTGGAAACACCATATATTTT. The chain couples TRBV5-6 to TRBJ1-3; D possibly corresponds to TRBD1 (5 bases). This CDR3 has 15 residues. CDR1 SGHDT and CDR2 YYEEEE come from the germline V gene. The germline V and J ends were trimmed by 2 bases and 0 bases, with 9 bases remaining between them. Full variable domain (missing parts from reference TRBV5-6 and TRBJ1-3): DAGVTQSPTHLIKTRGQQVTLRCSPKSGHDTVSWYQQALGQGPQFIFQYYEEEERQRGNFPDRFSGHQFPNYSSELNVNALLLGDSALYLCASSFPTDSGNTIYFGEGSWLTVV.

This chain uses TRBV9 with TRBJ1-4; possibly TRBD1 for D (5 bases). The CDR3 has 13 amino acids. The germline gives CDR1 SGDLS, CDR2 YYNGEE. V lost 2 bases and J lost 5, with 7 bases in between. CDR3 nucleotides: TGTGCCAGCAGCGTCCCAGGGAATGAAAAACTGTTTTTT. This sequence encodes CASSVPGNEKLFF.

The chain carries TRBV7-3 and TRBJ1-1; 7 nucleotides match TRBD1. V lost 0 bases to trimming and J lost 3 bases; unmatched junction nucleotides: 4. The CDR3 is 15 amino acids. The germline V gene encodes CDR1 SGHTA and CDR2 FQGTGA. The DNA of the CDR3 is TGTGCCAGCAGCTTAACCGGGGACAGCTACACTGAAGCTTTCTTT. As protein: CASSLTGDSYTEAFF.

This chain joins TRBV5-8 and TRBJ2-5; 15 bases are a match to TRBD2. Germline V gives CDR1 SGHTS, CDR2 YDEGEE. The CDR3 loop spans 17 amino acids. With V trimmed by 5 bases and J by 3 bases, 8 bases remained unmatched. The DNA for the CDR3 is TGTGCCAGCAGTTTCACAGGGACTAGCGGGGGGAAAGAGACCCAGTACTTC. This translates into CASSFTGTSGGKETQYF.

This sequence joins TRBV24-1 and TRBJ1-1; 7 bases are shared with TRBD1. The germline V gene encodes CDR1 KGHDR and CDR2 SFDVKD. The CDR3 has 17 amino acids. V lost 7 bases to trimming and J lost 1 base; unmatched junction nucleotides: 14. The CDR3 loop reads CATSPATGVPGNTEAFF. For the CDR3, the DNA is TGTGCCACCAGCCCAGCTACAGGGGTGCCTGGGAACACTGAAGCTTTCTTT.

This chain uses TRBV2 with TRBJ1-5, with TRBD1 matching 8 bases. The V and J ends lost 6 bases and 0 bases, in that order; junction bases with no gene match: 13. The CDR3 sequence is 18 residues long. Germline-derived CDR1 and CDR2 are SNHLY and FYNNEI. Written as DNA, the CDR3 is TGTGCCAGCAGCCTCCGAGGACAGGGACGTTATAGCAATCAGCCCCAGCATTTT. Amino acids: CASSLRGQGRYSNQPQHF. The full variable domain, its missing parts supplied by reference TRBV2 and TRBJ1-5, is EPEVTQTPSHQVTQMGQEVILRCVPISNHLYFYWYRQILGQKVEFLVSFYNNEISEKSEIFDDQFSVERPDGSNFTLKIRSTKLEDSAMYFCASSLRGQGRYSNQPQHFGDGTRLSIL.

The genes are TRBV5-1 and TRBJ2-3; 15 nucleotides line up with TRBD2. Germline values: CDR1 SGHRS, CDR2 YFSETQ. This CDR3 spans 17 amino acids. V gave up 4 bases and J gave up 1 base; unmatched junction bases: 4. Here the CDR3 reads CASSEGLAGGRTDTQYF. The CDR3 DNA sequence: TGCGCCAGCAGCGAGGGACTAGCGGGGGGACGCACAGATACGCAGTATTTT.

The chain has TRBV7-9 and TRBJ2-7, with TRBD2 identical over 12 bases. J lost 6 bases, V lost 1 base, and 4 bases had no gene match. Germline V gives CDR1 SEHNR, CDR2 FQNEAQ (reference sequence). This CDR3 comprises 15 residues. CDR3 nucleotides: TGTGCCAGCAGCTTAGGGACTAGCGGGGTGGCCGAGCAGTACTTC. Protein product: CASSLGTSGVAEQYF.

This sequence joins TRBV29-1 and TRBJ1-4, with D unresolved. V dropped 4 bases and J dropped 5 bases, with 11 bases sitting between them. The V gene's germline CDR1 is SQVTM and CDR2 ANQGSEA. The CDR3 is 13 residues long. The CDR3 sequence: CSVGRSPNEKLFF. Written as DNA, the CDR3 is TGCAGCGTTGGTAGGAGCCCCAATGAAAAACTGTTTTTT.

The chain joins TRBV7-9 to TRBJ2-7, with D possibly TRBD1 on 6 matching bases. Trimming pared 5 bases from V and 3 bases from J, leaving 14 bases between. The CDR3 is 14 residues long. Germline CDR1 and CDR2: SEHNR and FQNEAQ (reference sequence). The CDR3: CASSAVDSHYEQYF. CDR3 nucleotide sequence: TGTGCCAGCAGCGCGGTGGACAGCCACTACGAGCAGTACTTC.

This chain links TRBV9 with TRBJ2-3; TRBD2 matches at 13 bases. J gave up 6 bases and V 2 bases, and 9 bases lay outside the gene matches. Germline V gene lookup returns CDR1 SGDLS and CDR2 YYNGEE. The CDR3 runs 17 residues. As DNA, the CDR3 is TGTGCCAGCAGCGTGGGGACTAGCGGGACCCGAGTGGATACGCAGTATTTT. Translated, it gives CASSVGTSGTRVDTQYF.

The chain joins TRBV18 to TRBJ2-3, with D perhaps matching TRBD2 (6 bases). V was cut by 1 base and J by 5 bases, with 7 bases left in between. CDR1 is KGHSH and CDR2 is LQKENI in the germline V gene. This CDR3 spans 13 amino acids. The CDR3 bases are TGTGCCAGCTCACCACGGGGAGGAGATACGCAGTATTTT. This gives the protein CASSPRGGDTQYF.

This chain links TRBV11-2 with TRBJ2-3; 9 bases line up with TRBD2. The germline gives CDR1 SGHAT, CDR2 FQNNGV. V lost 4 bases to trimming and J lost 2 bases; unmatched junction nucleotides: 10. This CDR3 region has 17 residues. CDR3 loop: CASSSRGSGGPTDTQYF. CDR3 nucleotides: TGTGCCAGCAGCTCCCGGGGAAGCGGGGGGCCCACAGATACGCAGTATTTT.

The J gene is TRBJ2-7, the V gene TRBV7-2, with D perhaps TRBD1 (6 bases). The CDR3 loop spans 15 amino acids. V lost 7 bases, J lost 0 bases, and 16 bases lay in between. Germline V gives CDR1 SGHTA, CDR2 FQGNSA. The CDR3 DNA reads as TGTGCCAGCACCGTTACAGGGTCGGGCTCCTACGAGCAGTACTTC. This codes for CASTVTGSGSYEQYF.